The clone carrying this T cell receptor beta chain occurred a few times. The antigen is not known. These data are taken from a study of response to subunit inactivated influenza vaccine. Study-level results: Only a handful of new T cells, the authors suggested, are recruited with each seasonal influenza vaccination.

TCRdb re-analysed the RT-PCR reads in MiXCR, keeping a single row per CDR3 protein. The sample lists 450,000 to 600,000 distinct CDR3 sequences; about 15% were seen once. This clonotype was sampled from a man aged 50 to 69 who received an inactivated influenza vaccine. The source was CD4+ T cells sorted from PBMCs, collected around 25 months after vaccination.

This CDR3 reads CSATQGAKNGYTF. CDR3 in DNA: TGCAGTGCTACACAGGGGGCGAAGAATGGCTACACCTTC. This chain links TRBV20-1 with TRBJ1-2; TRBD1 matches at 9 bases. The V gene's germline CDR1 is DFQATT and CDR2 SNEGSKA (reference sequence). J lost 6 bases, V lost 4 bases, and 6 bases had no gene match. CDR3 length equals 13 residues.